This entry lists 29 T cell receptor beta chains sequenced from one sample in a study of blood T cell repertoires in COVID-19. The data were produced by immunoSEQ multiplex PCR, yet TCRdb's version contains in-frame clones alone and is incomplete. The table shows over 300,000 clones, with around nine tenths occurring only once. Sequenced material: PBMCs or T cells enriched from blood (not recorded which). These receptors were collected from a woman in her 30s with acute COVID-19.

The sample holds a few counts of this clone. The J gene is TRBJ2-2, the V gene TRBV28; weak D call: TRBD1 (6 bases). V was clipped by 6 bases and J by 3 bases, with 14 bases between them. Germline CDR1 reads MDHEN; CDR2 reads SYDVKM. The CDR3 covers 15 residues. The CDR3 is CASSSGQIYTGELFF. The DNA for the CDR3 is TGTGCCAGCAGCTCTGGACAGATTTACACCGGGGAGCTGTTTTTT.

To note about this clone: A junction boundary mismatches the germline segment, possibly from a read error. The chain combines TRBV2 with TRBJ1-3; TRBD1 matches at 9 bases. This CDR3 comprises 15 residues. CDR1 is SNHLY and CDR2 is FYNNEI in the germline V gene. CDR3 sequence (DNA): TGTGCCAGCAGTGAGGAACAGGGGGCTGGGAACACCATATATTTT. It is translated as CASSEEQGAGNTIYF.

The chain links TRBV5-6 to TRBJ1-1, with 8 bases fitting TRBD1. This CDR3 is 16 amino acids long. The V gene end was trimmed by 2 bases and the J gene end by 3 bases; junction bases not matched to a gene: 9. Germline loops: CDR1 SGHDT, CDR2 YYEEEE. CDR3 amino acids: CASSLRTGFGYTEAFF. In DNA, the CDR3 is TGTGCCAGCAGCTTAAGGACAGGGTTCGGGTACACTGAAGCTTTCTTT.

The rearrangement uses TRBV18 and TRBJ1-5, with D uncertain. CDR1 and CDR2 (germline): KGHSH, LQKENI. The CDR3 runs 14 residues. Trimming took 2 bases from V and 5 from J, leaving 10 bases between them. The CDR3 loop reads CASSPTVVYQPQHF. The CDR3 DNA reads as TGTGCCAGCTCACCAACGGTTGTGTATCAGCCCCAGCATTTT.

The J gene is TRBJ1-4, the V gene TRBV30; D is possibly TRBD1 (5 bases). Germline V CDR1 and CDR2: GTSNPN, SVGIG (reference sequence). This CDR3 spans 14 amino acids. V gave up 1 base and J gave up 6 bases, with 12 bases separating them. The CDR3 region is CAWSADSRDEKLFF. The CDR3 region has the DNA TGTGCCTGGAGTGCTGACAGCCGTGATGAAAAACTGTTTTTT. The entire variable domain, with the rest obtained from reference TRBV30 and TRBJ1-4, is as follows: SQTIHQWPATLVQPVGSPLSLECTVEGTSNPNLYWYRQAAGRGLQLLFYSVGIGQISSEVPQNLSASRPQDRQFILSSKKLLLSDSGFYLCAWSADSRDEKLFFGSGTQLSVL.

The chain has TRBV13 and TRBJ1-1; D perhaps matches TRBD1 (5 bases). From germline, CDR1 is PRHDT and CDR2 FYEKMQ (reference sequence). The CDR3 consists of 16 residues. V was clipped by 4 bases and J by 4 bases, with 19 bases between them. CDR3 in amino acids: CASSSMTVRLFTEAFF. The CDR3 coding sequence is TGTGCCAGCAGCTCCATGACAGTGAGATTATTCACTGAAGCTTTCTTT.

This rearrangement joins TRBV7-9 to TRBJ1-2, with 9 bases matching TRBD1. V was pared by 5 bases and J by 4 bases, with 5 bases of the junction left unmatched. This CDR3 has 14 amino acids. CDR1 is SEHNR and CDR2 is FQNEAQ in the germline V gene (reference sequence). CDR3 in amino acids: CASSRDRELYGYTF. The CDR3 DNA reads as TGTGCCAGCAGCCGGGACAGGGAACTCTATGGCTACACCTTC.

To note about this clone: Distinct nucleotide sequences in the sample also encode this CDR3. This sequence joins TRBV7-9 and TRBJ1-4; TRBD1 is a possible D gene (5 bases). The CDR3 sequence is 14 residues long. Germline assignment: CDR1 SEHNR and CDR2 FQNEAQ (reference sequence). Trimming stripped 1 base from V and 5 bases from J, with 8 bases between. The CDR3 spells CASSLGGGNEKLFF. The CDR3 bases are TGTGCCAGCAGCTTAGGGGGCGGAAATGAAAAACTGTTTTTT.

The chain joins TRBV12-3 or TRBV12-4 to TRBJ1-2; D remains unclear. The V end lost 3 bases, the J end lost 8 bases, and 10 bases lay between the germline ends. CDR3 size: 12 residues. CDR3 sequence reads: CASSFRTGGYTF. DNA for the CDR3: TGTGCCAGCAGTTTTCGGACGGGGGGCTACACCTTC.

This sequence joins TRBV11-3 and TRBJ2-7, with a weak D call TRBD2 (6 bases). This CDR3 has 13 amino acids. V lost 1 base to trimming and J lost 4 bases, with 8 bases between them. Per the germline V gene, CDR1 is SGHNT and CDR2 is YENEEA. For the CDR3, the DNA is TGTGCCAGCAGCTTAGGACTAGGATACGAGCAGTACTTC. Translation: CASSLGLGYEQYF.

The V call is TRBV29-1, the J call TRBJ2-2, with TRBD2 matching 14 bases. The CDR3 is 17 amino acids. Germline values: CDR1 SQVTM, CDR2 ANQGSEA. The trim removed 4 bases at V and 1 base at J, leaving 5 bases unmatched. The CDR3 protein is CSVGSGTSGGNTGELFF. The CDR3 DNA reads TGCAGCGTTGGGTCCGGGACTAGCGGGGGGAACACCGGGGAGCTGTTTTTT.

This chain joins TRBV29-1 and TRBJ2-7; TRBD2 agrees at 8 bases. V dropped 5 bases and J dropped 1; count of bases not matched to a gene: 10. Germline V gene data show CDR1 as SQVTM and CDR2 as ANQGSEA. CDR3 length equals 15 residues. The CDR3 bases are TGCAGCGTTAGTTTTGGGACTAGTTCTTCCTACGAGCAGTACTTC. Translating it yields CSVSFGTSSSYEQYF.

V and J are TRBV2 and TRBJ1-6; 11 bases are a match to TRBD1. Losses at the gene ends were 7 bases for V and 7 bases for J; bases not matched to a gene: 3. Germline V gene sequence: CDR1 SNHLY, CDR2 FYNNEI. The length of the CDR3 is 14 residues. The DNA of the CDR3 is TGTGCCAGCATTGGGGACAGGGGGAATTCACCCCTCCACTTT. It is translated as CASIGDRGNSPLHF.

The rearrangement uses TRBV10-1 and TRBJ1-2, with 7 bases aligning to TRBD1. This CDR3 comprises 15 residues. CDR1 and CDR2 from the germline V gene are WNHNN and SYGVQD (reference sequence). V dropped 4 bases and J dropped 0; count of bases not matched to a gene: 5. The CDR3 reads CASSGDSRANYGYTF. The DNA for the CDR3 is TGCGCCAGCAGTGGGGACAGCCGAGCTAACTATGGCTACACCTTC.

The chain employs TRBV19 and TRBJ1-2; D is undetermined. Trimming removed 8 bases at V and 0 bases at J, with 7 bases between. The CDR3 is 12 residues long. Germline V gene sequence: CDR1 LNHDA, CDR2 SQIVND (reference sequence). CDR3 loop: CASRLTNYGYTF. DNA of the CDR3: TGTGCCAGTCGTTTAACTAACTATGGCTACACCTTC.

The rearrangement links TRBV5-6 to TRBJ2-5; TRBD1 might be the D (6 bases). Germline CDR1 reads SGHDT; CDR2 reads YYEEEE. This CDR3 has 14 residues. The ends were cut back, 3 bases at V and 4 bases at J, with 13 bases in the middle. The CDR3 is CASSWAGVRETQYF. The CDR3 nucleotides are TGTGCCAGCAGCTGGGCAGGGGTCCGAGAGACCCAGTACTTC.

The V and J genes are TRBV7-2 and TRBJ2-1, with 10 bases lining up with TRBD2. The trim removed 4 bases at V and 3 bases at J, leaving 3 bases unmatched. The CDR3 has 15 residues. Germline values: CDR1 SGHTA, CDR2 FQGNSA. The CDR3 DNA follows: TGTGCCAGCAGCTGGAGCGGGGGGGACTACAATGAGCAGTTCTTC. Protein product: CASSWSGGDYNEQFF.

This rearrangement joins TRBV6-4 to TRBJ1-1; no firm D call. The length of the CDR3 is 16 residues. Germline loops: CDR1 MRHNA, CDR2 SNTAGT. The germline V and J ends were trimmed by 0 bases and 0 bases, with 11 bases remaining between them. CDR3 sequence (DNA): TGTGCCAGCAGTGACTCCGCGTCCGAGATGAACACTGAAGCTTTCTTT. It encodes CASSDSASEMNTEAFF.

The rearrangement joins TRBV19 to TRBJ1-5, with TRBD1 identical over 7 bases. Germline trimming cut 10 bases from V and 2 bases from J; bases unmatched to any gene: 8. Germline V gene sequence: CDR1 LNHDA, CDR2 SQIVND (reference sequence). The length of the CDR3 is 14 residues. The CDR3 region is CATKTGSGNQPQHF. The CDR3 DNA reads TGTGCCACCAAGACAGGGAGCGGCAATCAGCCCCAGCATTTT.

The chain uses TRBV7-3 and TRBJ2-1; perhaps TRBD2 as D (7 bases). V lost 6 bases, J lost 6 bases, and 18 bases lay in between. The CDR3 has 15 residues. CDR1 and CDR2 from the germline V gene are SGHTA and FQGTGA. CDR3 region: CASSLRGGGTNEQFF. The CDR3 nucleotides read TGTGCCAGCAGTCTACGGGGCGGGGGCACCAATGAGCAGTTCTTC. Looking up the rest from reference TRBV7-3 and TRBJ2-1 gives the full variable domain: GAGVSQTPSNKVTEKGKYVELRCDPISGHTALYWYRQSLGQGPEFLIYFQGTGAADDSGLPNDRFFAVRPEGSVSTLKIQRTERGDSAVYLCASSLRGGGTNEQFFGPGTRLTVL.

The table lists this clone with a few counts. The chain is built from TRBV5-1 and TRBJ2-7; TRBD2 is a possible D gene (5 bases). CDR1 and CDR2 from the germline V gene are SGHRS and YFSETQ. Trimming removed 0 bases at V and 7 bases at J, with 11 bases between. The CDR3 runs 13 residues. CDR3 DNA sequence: TGCGCCAGCAGCTTGGGAGGGCTAGAGGAGCAGTACTTC. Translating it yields CASSLGGLEEQYF.

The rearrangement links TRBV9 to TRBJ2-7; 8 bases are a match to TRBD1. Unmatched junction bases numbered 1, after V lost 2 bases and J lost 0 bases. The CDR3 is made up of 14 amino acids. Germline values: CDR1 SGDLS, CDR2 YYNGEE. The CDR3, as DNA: TGTGCCAGCAGCGTTACAGGGGGCTCCTACGAGCAGTACTTC. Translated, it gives CASSVTGGSYEQYF.

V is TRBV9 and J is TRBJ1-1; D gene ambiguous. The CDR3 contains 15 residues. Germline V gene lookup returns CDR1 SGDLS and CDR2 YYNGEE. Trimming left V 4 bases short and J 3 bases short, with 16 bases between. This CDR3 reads CASSPPQGRDTEAFF. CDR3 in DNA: TGTGCCAGCAGCCCACCGCAAGGGAGGGACACTGAAGCTTTCTTT.

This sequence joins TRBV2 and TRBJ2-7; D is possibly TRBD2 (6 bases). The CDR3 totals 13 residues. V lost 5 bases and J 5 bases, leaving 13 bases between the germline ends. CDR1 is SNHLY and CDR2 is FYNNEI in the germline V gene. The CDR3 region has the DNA TGTGCCAGCAGTAGGGATTCGGGGGACGAGCAGTACTTC. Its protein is CASSRDSGDEQYF.

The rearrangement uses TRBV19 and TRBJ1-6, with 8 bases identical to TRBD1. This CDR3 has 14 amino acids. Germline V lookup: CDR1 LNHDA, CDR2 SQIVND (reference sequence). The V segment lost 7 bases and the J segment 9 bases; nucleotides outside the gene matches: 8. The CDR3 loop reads CASKPQGASSPLHF. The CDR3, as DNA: TGTGCCAGTAAGCCTCAGGGGGCAAGTTCACCCCTCCACTTT. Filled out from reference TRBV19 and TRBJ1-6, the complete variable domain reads DGGITQSPKYLFRKEGQNVTLSCEQNLNHDAMYWYRQDPGQGLRLIYYSQIVNDFQKGDIAEGYSVSREKKESFPLTVTSAQKNPTAFYLCASKPQGASSPLHFGNGTRLTVT.

CDR3 region: CASSSSGTSDDTGELFF. CDR3 DNA sequence: TGCGCCAGCAGCTCTTCCGGGACTAGCGACGACACCGGGGAGCTGTTTTTT. The chain joins TRBV5-1 to TRBJ2-2, with 10 bases fitting TRBD2. Germline CDR1 and CDR2: SGHRS and YFSETQ. The ends lost 3 bases at V and 3 bases at J; junction bases unmatched: 8. This CDR3 has 17 amino acids.

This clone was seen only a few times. The CDR3: CASRATEGPYEQYF. The CDR3 DNA reads as TGTGCCAGTAGGGCGACGGAGGGCCCCTACGAGCAGTACTTC. The rearrangement joins TRBV19 to TRBJ2-7; TRBD2 is a possible D gene (6 bases). The CDR3 loop spans 14 amino acids. In germline, CDR1 is LNHDA, CDR2 SQIVND (reference sequence). The germline V and J ends were trimmed by 6 bases and 2 bases, with 14 bases remaining between them.

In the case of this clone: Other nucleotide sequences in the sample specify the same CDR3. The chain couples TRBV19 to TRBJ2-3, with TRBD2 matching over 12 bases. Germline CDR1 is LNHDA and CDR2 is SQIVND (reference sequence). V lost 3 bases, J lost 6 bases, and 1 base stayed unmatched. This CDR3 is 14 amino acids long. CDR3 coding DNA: TGTGCCAGTAGTATTGGGACTAGCGGGGATACGCAGTATTTT. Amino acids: CASSIGTSGDTQYF. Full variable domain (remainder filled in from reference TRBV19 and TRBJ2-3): DGGITQSPKYLFRKEGQNVTLSCEQNLNHDAMYWYRQDPGQGLRLIYYSQIVNDFQKGDIAEGYSVSREKKESFPLTVTSAQKNPTAFYLCASSIGTSGDTQYFGPGTRLTVL.

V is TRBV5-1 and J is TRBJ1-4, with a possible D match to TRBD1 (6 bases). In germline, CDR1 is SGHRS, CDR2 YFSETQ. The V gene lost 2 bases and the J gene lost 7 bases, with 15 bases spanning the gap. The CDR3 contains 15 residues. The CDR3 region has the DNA TGCGCCAGCAGCTTCGGGGGGGACAAACTTGAAAAACTGTTTTTT. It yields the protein CASSFGGDKLEKLFF.